The rows below give T cell receptor beta chains drawn from one sample of a study of cytomegalovirus exposure and HLA in healthy donors. Data came from immunoSEQ multiplex PCR; TCRdb stores just in-frame clones and leaves some out. The sample records 250,000 to 400,000 clones, 88% being singletons. The specimen was PBMCs. These receptors all stem from a man aged 25-40 years in good health and CMV-seronegative. Each CDR3 is given with its conserved first and last residue. A D gene is named only where the DNA matches it firmly. The size entry is marked missing in some rows and otherwise reads once, few, many or a size class.

V: TRBV6-6
size: .
D: TRBD2
J: TRBJ2-1
CDR3: CASSPRSGGDEQFF
DNA: TGTGCCAGCAGTCCGCGTAGCGGGGGTGATGAGCAGTTCTTC

V: TRBV10-3
size: .
D: .
J: TRBJ1-5
CDR3: CAISDKEISNQPQHF
DNA: TGTGCCATCAGTGATAAGGAGATTAGCAATCAGCCCCAGCATTTT

V: TRBV14
size: few
D: TRBD2
J: TRBJ2-5
CDR3: CASSQVPSGGRTQYF
DNA: TGTGCCAGCAGCCAAGTTCCTAGCGGGGGCCGGACCCAGTACTTC

V: TRBV4-1
size: .
D: .
J: TRBJ2-7
CDR3: CATQDRLSSYEQYF
DNA: TGCGCCACCCAAGACAGGCTGAGCTCCTACGAGCAGTACTTC

V: TRBV2
size: .
D: TRBD1
J: TRBJ1-4
CDR3: CASSEERTGSEKLFF
DNA: TGTGCCAGCAGTGAAGAGAGGACAGGGTCCGAAAAACTGTTTTTT

V: TRBV6-5
size: .
D: TRBD1
J: TRBJ1-5
CDR3: CASSEGTGSQPQHF
DNA: TGTGCCAGCAGTGAAGGGACAGGGAGTCAGCCCCAGCATTTT

V: TRBV18
size: .
D: TRBD1
J: TRBJ1-2
CDR3: CASSPPKTQETGSGYTF
DNA: TGTGCCAGCTCACCCCCAAAAACCCAAGAGACAGGGAGCGGCTACACCTTC

V: TRBV5-1
size: .
D: .
J: TRBJ1-5
CDR3: CASSFVGNQPQHF
DNA: TGCGCCAGCAGCTTCGTAGGCAATCAGCCCCAGCATTTT

V: TRBV5-4
size: .
D: TRBD1
J: TRBJ1-5
CDR3: CASSPTGVNQPQHF
DNA: TGTGCCAGCAGCCCTACAGGGGTTAATCAGCCCCAGCATTTT

V: TRBV10-3
size: .
D: TRBD1
J: TRBJ1-4
CDR3: CAISESGGEDEKLFF
DNA: TGTGCCATCAGTGAATCAGGGGGCGAAGATGAAAAACTGTTTTTT

V: TRBV7-9
size: .
D: TRBD2
J: TRBJ2-3
CDR3: CASSRGTSGGARADTQYF
DNA: TGTGCCAGCAGCCGAGGGACTAGCGGGGGGGCCCGGGCAGATACGCAGTATTTT

V: TRBV11-2
size: .
D: TRBD1
J: TRBJ1-1
CDR3: CASSLLGTGLNTEAFF
DNA: TGTGCCAGCAGCTTATTGGGGACAGGACTGAACACTGAAGCTTTCTTT

V: TRBV27
size: .
D: .
J: TRBJ2-1
CDR3: CASSLSWQGIYNEQFF
DNA: TGTGCCAGCAGTTTATCGTGGCAGGGGATCTACAATGAGCAGTTCTTC

V: TRBV19
size: once
D: TRBD1
J: TRBJ1-3
CDR3: CASSRTGDDSGNTIYF
DNA: TGTGCCAGTAGCCGGACAGGGGACGACTCTGGAAACACCATATATTTT

V: TRBV7-2
size: few
D: .
J: TRBJ1-6
CDR3: CASSPGWGSPLGSPLHF
DNA: TGTGCCAGCAGCCCGGGCTGGGGCAGTCCTCTGGGTTCACCCCTCCACTTT

V: TRBV6-6
size: .
D: .
J: TRBJ1-1
CDR3: CASSYARAGTEAFF
DNA: TGTGCCAGCAGTTACGCTAGGGCGGGTACTGAAGCTTTCTTT

V: TRBV19
size: .
D: .
J: TRBJ1-1
CDR3: CASSIVGGRAIAFF
DNA: TGTGCCAGTAGTATAGTAGGAGGGCGCGCAATAGCTTTCTTT

V: TRBV15
size: .
D: TRBD1
J: TRBJ2-7
CDR3: CATSRAGQGALEQYF
DNA: TGTGCCACCAGCAGGGCGGGACAGGGGGCTCTCGAGCAGTACTTC

V: TRBV25-1
size: .
D: TRBD1
J: TRBJ1-2
CDR3: CASSVHQGGGYTF
DNA: TGTGCCAGCAGTGTTCATCAGGGGGGCGGCTACACCTTC

V: TRBV10-1
size: .
D: .
J: TRBJ2-5
CDR3: CASSESMGGGQETQYF
DNA: TGCGCCAGCAGTGAGTCGATGGGGGGTGGACAAGAGACCCAGTACTTC

V: TRBV19
size: .
D: .
J: TRBJ1-5
CDR3: CASRDRDWDYNQPQHF
DNA: TGTGCCAGTAGAGACCGGGATTGGGACTACAATCAGCCCCAGCATTTT

V: TRBV27
size: .
D: TRBD1
J: TRBJ1-2
CDR3: CASSTWDRVKGYTF
DNA: TGTGCCAGCAGTACTTGGGACAGGGTTAAAGGCTACACCTTC

V: TRBV18
size: .
D: .
J: TRBJ2-7
CDR3: CASSPGQGNSYEQYF
DNA: TGTGCCAGCTCACCAGGGCAGGGAAACTCCTACGAGCAGTACTTC

V: TRBV30
size: .
D: .
J: TRBJ1-5
CDR3: CAWRGGENQPQHF
DNA: TGTGCCTGGAGGGGGGGGGAAAATCAGCCCCAGCATTTT

V: TRBV5-4
size: .
D: TRBD2
J: TRBJ2-2
CDR3: CASSLEEGLANTGELFF
DNA: TGTGCCAGCAGCTTGGAGGAGGGACTAGCAAACACCGGGGAGCTGTTTTTT

V: TRBV27
size: .
D: TRBD1
J: TRBJ1-5
CDR3: CASRRTGGTQPQHF
DNA: TGTGCCTCCCGCCGGACAGGGGGCACTCAGCCCCAGCATTTT

V: TRBV13
size: .
D: TRBD1
J: TRBJ2-6
CDR3: CASSQPTGQVQTGANVLTF
DNA: TGTGCCAGCAGCCAACCTACGGGACAGGTTCAAACTGGGGCCAACGTCCTGACTTTC

V: TRBV6-5
size: .
D: TRBD2
J: TRBJ2-3
CDR3: CASSRGSGGANTQYF
DNA: TGTGCCAGCTCTAGGGGGAGCGGGGGGGCAAATACGCAGTATTTT

V: TRBV11-3
size: .
D: TRBD1
J: TRBJ1-1
CDR3: CASSTGQGDTEAFF
DNA: TGTGCCAGCAGCACGGGACAGGGGGACACTGAAGCTTTCTTT

V: TRBV4-3
size: .
D: TRBD1
J: TRBJ1-1
CDR3: CASSHSGQGWLQAFF
DNA: TGCGCCAGCAGCCATTCAGGACAGGGCTGGCTTCAAGCTTTCTTT

V: TRBV4-3
size: .
D: .
J: TRBJ2-3
CDR3: CASSEQGPTDTQYF
DNA: TGCGCCAGCAGCGAACAGGGCCCCACAGATACGCAGTATTTT

V: TRBV19
size: .
D: TRBD1
J: TRBJ1-2
CDR3: CASSIEGTGHYGYTF
DNA: TGTGCCAGTAGTATAGAAGGGACAGGCCACTATGGCTACACCTTC

V: TRBV18
size: .
D: TRBD1
J: TRBJ1-1
CDR3: CASSQDRDTEAFF
DNA: TGTGCCAGCTCACAGGACAGGGACACTGAAGCTTTCTTT

V: TRBV19
size: .
D: TRBD1
J: TRBJ2-2
CDR3: CASRTGTGRTGELFF
DNA: TGTGCCAGTAGAACCGGGACAGGGCGAACCGGGGAGCTGTTTTTT

V: TRBV5-4
size: .
D: TRBD1
J: TRBJ2-7
CDR3: CASSQGDRGYEQYF
DNA: TGTGCCAGCAGCCAAGGGGACAGGGGATACGAGCAGTACTTC

V: TRBV7-8
size: .
D: TRBD2
J: TRBJ2-7
CDR3: CASSSGTRVIYEQYF
DNA: TGTGCCAGCAGCTCCGGGACTAGAGTAATCTACGAGCAGTACTTC

V: TRBV5-6
size: .
D: TRBD2
J: TRBJ2-7
CDR3: CASSLFPGGASYEQYF
DNA: TGTGCCAGCAGCTTGTTCCCCGGGGGGGCCTCCTACGAGCAGTACTTC

V: TRBV2
size: .
D: TRBD1
J: TRBJ2-5
CDR3: CASRIIQGYQETQYF
DNA: TGTGCCAGCAGGATTATACAGGGGTACCAAGAGACCCAGTACTTC

V: TRBV18
size: .
D: TRBD1
J: TRBJ1-5
CDR3: CASSPEAGGSQPQHF
DNA: TGTGCCAGCTCCCCCGAGGCAGGGGGCAGTCAGCCCCAGCATTTT

V: TRBV27
size: .
D: TRBD1
J: TRBJ1-1
CDR3: CASSQRTGLNTEAFF
DNA: TGTGCCAGCAGTCAGCGGACAGGGTTGAACACTGAAGCTTTCTTT

V: TRBV5-1
size: .
D: TRBD2
J: TRBJ2-2
CDR3: CASTPPIQASGTGELFF
DNA: TGCGCCAGCACCCCCCCCATTCAGGCTAGCGGCACCGGGGAGCTGTTTTTT

V: TRBV19
size: .
D: .
J: TRBJ1-3
CDR3: CASSTRDRSYSGNTIYF
DNA: TGTGCCAGTAGTACTAGAGACAGGTCCTACTCTGGAAACACCATATATTTT

V: TRBV5-4
size: .
D: TRBD2
J: TRBJ2-7
CDR3: CASSPGRDRVSYEQYF
DNA: TGTGCCAGCAGCCCCGGGAGGGACCGCGTTTCCTACGAGCAGTACTTC

V: TRBV7-2
size: .
D: .
J: TRBJ2-5
CDR3: CASSLNPGETQYF
DNA: TGTGCCAGCAGCTTAAATCCAGGGGAGACCCAGTACTTC

V: TRBV4-1
size: .
D: .
J: TRBJ1-5
CDR3: CASSQDPLGGNQPQHF
DNA: TGCGCCAGCAGCCAAGATCCGCTGGGAGGCAATCAGCCCCAGCATTTT

V: TRBV5-5
size: .
D: TRBD1
J: TRBJ1-1
CDR3: CASSPGTGVSAFF
DNA: TGTGCCAGCAGCCCCGGGACAGGGGTTTCTGCTTTCTTT

V: TRBV12-5
size: .
D: TRBD1
J: TRBJ1-1
CDR3: CASGAKQGFDTEAFF
DNA: TGTGCTAGTGGGGCAAAACAGGGGTTCGACACTGAAGCTTTCTTT